Listed below are T cell receptor beta chains from one sample, sequenced in a study of blood T cell repertoires in COVID-19. Profiled with immunoSEQ multiplex PCR; TCRdb holds only in-frame clones, not every one. The table lists 120,000 to 150,000 clones, 88% of them singletons. The sequenced material came from peripheral blood. Every receptor here comes from a man aged 60 to 69 with active or convalescent COVID-19. CDR3s include the opening cysteine and the closing phenylalanine or tryptophan. The D gene is left open where the match is weak. Only part of the rows carry a size: once, few, many, or a class if the clone is expanded.

CDR3aa: CASSLARGYTF
CDR3nt: TGTGCCAGCAGCTTGGCGCGGGGCTACACCTTC
v_gene: TRBV7-2
j_gene: TRBJ1-2
abundance: NA
d_gene: NA

CDR3aa: CASSPTGNTEAFF
CDR3nt: TGTGCCAGCAGCCCCACAGGGAACACTGAAGCTTTCTTT
v_gene: TRBV3-1/TRBV3-2
j_gene: TRBJ1-1
abundance: NA
d_gene: NA

CDR3aa: CASSPRTPSNYGYTF
CDR3nt: TGTGCCAGCAGCCCTCGGACACCCTCTAACTATGGCTACACCTTC
v_gene: TRBV3-1/TRBV3-2
j_gene: TRBJ1-2
abundance: NA
d_gene: NA

CDR3aa: CASSRANYGYTF
CDR3nt: TGTGCCAGCAGCCGCGCTAACTATGGCTACACCTTC
v_gene: TRBV28
j_gene: TRBJ1-2
abundance: NA
d_gene: NA

CDR3aa: CASAPLGKPSGSNNEQFF
CDR3nt: TGTGCTAGTGCCCCACTAGGTAAGCCTAGCGGGAGCAACAATGAGCAGTTCTTC
v_gene: TRBV12-5
j_gene: TRBJ2-1
abundance: NA
d_gene: TRBD2

CDR3aa: CASRGLGARGRGFVGTDTQYF
CDR3nt: TGTGCCAGCAGAGGTCTTGGGGCCAGGGGGCGGGGATTCGTTGGCACAGATACGCAGTATTTT
v_gene: TRBV27
j_gene: TRBJ2-3
abundance: NA
d_gene: TRBD1

CDR3aa: CASSLGDMYTQYF
CDR3nt: TGTGCCAGCTCACTGGGAGACATGTATACGCAGTATTTT
v_gene: TRBV18
j_gene: TRBJ2-3
abundance: NA
d_gene: NA

CDR3aa: CASSRDRVGYNEQFF
CDR3nt: TGTGCCAGCTCACGAGACAGGGTGGGGTACAATGAGCAGTTCTTC
v_gene: TRBV18
j_gene: TRBJ2-1
abundance: once
d_gene: TRBD1

CDR3aa: CASSPLQGTGRTGELFF
CDR3nt: TGTGCCAGCTCACCGCTACAGGGGACAGGAAGGACCGGGGAGCTGTTTTTT
v_gene: TRBV18
j_gene: TRBJ2-2
abundance: NA
d_gene: TRBD1

CDR3aa: CASSPPLSYEQYF
CDR3nt: TGTGCCAGCTCACCACCCCTATCCTACGAGCAGTACTTC
v_gene: TRBV18
j_gene: TRBJ2-7
abundance: NA
d_gene: NA

CDR3aa: CASGLERGNTIYF
CDR3nt: TGTGCCAGCGGCCTAGAGAGGGGAAACACCATATATTTT
v_gene: TRBV6-5
j_gene: TRBJ1-3
abundance: NA
d_gene: NA

CDR3aa: CARGGVDTQYF
CDR3nt: TGTGCCAGGGGGGGGGTGGATACGCAGTATTTT
v_gene: TRBV27
j_gene: TRBJ2-3
abundance: NA
d_gene: TRBD2

CDR3aa: CATSGTGRETQYF
CDR3nt: TGTGCCACCAGTGGGACAGGGAGAGAGACCCAGTACTTC
v_gene: TRBV24-1
j_gene: TRBJ2-5
abundance: NA
d_gene: TRBD1

CDR3aa: CAISESTSGTSYNEQFF
CDR3nt: TGTGCCATCAGTGAGTCTACTAGCGGAACCTCCTACAATGAGCAGTTCTTC
v_gene: TRBV10-3
j_gene: TRBJ2-1
abundance: NA
d_gene: TRBD2

CDR3aa: CASSSAPTGSGYTF
CDR3nt: TGCGCCAGCAGCTCAGCCCCCACAGGGTCTGGCTACACCTTC
v_gene: TRBV5-1
j_gene: TRBJ1-2
abundance: NA
d_gene: NA

CDR3aa: CAGQGNSGNTIYF
CDR3nt: TGTGCCGGACAGGGTAACTCTGGAAACACCATATATTTT
v_gene: TRBV7-9
j_gene: TRBJ1-3
abundance: NA
d_gene: TRBD1

CDR3aa: CASSLDGGNTIYF
CDR3nt: TGCGCCAGCAGCCTGGACGGTGGAAACACCATATATTTT
v_gene: TRBV5-1
j_gene: TRBJ1-3
abundance: NA
d_gene: NA

CDR3aa: CASSLVWTSTDTQYF
CDR3nt: TGTGCCAGCAGCTTAGTATGGACTAGCACAGATACGCAGTATTTT
v_gene: TRBV11-2
j_gene: TRBJ2-3
abundance: NA
d_gene: NA

CDR3aa: CASSKGLAGYNEQFF
CDR3nt: TGTGCCAGCAGTAAGGGACTAGCGGGCTACAATGAGCAGTTCTTC
v_gene: TRBV6-5
j_gene: TRBJ2-1
abundance: NA
d_gene: TRBD2

CDR3aa: CASRYQAGTTDTQYF
CDR3nt: TGTGCCAGCAGATACCAAGCGGGGACCACAGATACGCAGTATTTT
v_gene: TRBV27
j_gene: TRBJ2-3
abundance: NA
d_gene: TRBD2

CDR3aa: CASSLHTYNEQFF
CDR3nt: TGTGCCAGCAGCTTACACACGTACAATGAGCAGTTCTTC
v_gene: TRBV11-3
j_gene: TRBJ2-1
abundance: NA
d_gene: NA

CDR3aa: CASGGDSNQPQHF
CDR3nt: TGTGCCAGCGGAGGGGATAGCAATCAGCCCCAGCATTTT
v_gene: TRBV6-5
j_gene: TRBJ1-5
abundance: NA
d_gene: NA

CDR3aa: CASSLLFRVYGYTF
CDR3nt: TGTGCCAGCAGTCTCCTTTTCAGGGTCTATGGCTACACCTTC
v_gene: TRBV28
j_gene: TRBJ1-2
abundance: NA
d_gene: NA

CDR3aa: CASSVAGTGNHEQYF
CDR3nt: TGTGCCAGCAGCGTTGCCGGGACAGGGAACCACGAGCAGTACTTC
v_gene: TRBV7-2
j_gene: TRBJ2-7
abundance: NA
d_gene: TRBD1

CDR3aa: CASSVVGVAGETQYF
CDR3nt: TGTGCCAGCAGCGTAGTAGGGGTAGCGGGAGAGACCCAGTACTTC
v_gene: TRBV9
j_gene: TRBJ2-5
abundance: NA
d_gene: TRBD2

CDR3aa: CASSQRSGTTNEKLFF
CDR3nt: TGTGCCAGCAGCCAAAGGTCGGGGACAACTAATGAAAAACTGTTTTTT
v_gene: TRBV3-1/TRBV3-2
j_gene: TRBJ1-4
abundance: NA
d_gene: NA

CDR3aa: CASSSEAGTYNEQFF
CDR3nt: TGTGCCAGCAGTTCCGAAGCGGGTACCTACAATGAGCAGTTCTTC
v_gene: TRBV6-4
j_gene: TRBJ2-1
abundance: NA
d_gene: NA

CDR3aa: CASSPWTGDTDTQYF
CDR3nt: TGTGCCAGTAGTCCCTGGACAGGGGACACAGATACGCAGTATTTT
v_gene: TRBV19
j_gene: TRBJ2-3
abundance: once
d_gene: TRBD1

CDR3aa: CSVGTGDYGYTF
CDR3nt: TGCAGCGTTGGGACAGGGGACTATGGCTACACCTTC
v_gene: TRBV29-1
j_gene: TRBJ1-2
abundance: NA
d_gene: TRBD1

CDR3aa: CASSFTGGGPEQFF
CDR3nt: TGTGCCAGCAGCTTTACGGGGGGGGGACCTGAGCAGTTCTTC
v_gene: TRBV7-2
j_gene: TRBJ2-1
abundance: NA
d_gene: TRBD2

CDR3aa: CASSWGTSLYNEQFF
CDR3nt: TGTGCCAGCAGCTGGGGGACTAGCCTTTACAATGAGCAGTTCTTC
v_gene: TRBV7-6
j_gene: TRBJ2-1
abundance: NA
d_gene: TRBD2

CDR3aa: CASSFLILSYEQYF
CDR3nt: TGTGCCAGCAGTTTTCTTATCCTCTCCTACGAGCAGTACTTC
v_gene: TRBV27
j_gene: TRBJ2-7
abundance: NA
d_gene: NA

CDR3aa: CATSNGGDYTGELFF
CDR3nt: TGTGCCACCAGTAACGGAGGGGATTACACCGGGGAGCTGTTTTTT
v_gene: TRBV24-1
j_gene: TRBJ2-2
abundance: NA
d_gene: NA

CDR3aa: CASSLGARYEQYF
CDR3nt: TGTGCCAGCAGCTTGGGGGCGCGCTACGAGCAGTACTTC
v_gene: TRBV5-8
j_gene: TRBJ2-7
abundance: NA
d_gene: NA

CDR3aa: CSARELARQFF
CDR3nt: TGCAGTGCTAGAGAACTAGCGAGGCAGTTCTTC
v_gene: TRBV20-1
j_gene: TRBJ2-1
abundance: NA
d_gene: TRBD2

CDR3aa: CASSLVSLAGPGNTIYF
CDR3nt: TGTGCCAGCAGCCTCGTCAGTCTTGCAGGTCCGGGAAACACCATATATTTT
v_gene: TRBV5-6
j_gene: TRBJ1-3
abundance: once
d_gene: NA

CDR3aa: CASSPGQSNYGYTF
CDR3nt: TGTGCCAGCAGCCCGGGACAGAGTAACTATGGCTACACCTTC
v_gene: TRBV7-2
j_gene: TRBJ1-2
abundance: NA
d_gene: TRBD1

CDR3aa: CASSYQDSGANVLTF
CDR3nt: TGTGCCAGCAGTTACCAGGACTCTGGGGCCAACGTCCTGACTTTC
v_gene: TRBV6-5
j_gene: TRBJ2-6
abundance: NA
d_gene: NA

CDR3aa: CASSQAGGGYEQYF
CDR3nt: TGTGCCAGCAGCCAGGCGGGGGGCGGCTACGAGCAGTACTTC
v_gene: TRBV11-2
j_gene: TRBJ2-7
abundance: few
d_gene: TRBD2

CDR3aa: CASSSDRGPNYGYTF
CDR3nt: TGTGCCAGCAGTTCCGACAGGGGCCCTAACTATGGCTACACCTTC
v_gene: TRBV6-5
j_gene: TRBJ1-2
abundance: NA
d_gene: TRBD1

CDR3aa: CATSDSSSGAYEQYF
CDR3nt: TGTGCCACCAGTGATTCGTCTAGCGGAGCCTACGAGCAGTACTTC
v_gene: TRBV24-1
j_gene: TRBJ2-7
abundance: NA
d_gene: TRBD2

CDR3aa: CRGQGNTEAFF
CDR3nt: TGCAGAGGACAGGGGAACACTGAAGCTTTCTTT
v_gene: TRBV20-1
j_gene: TRBJ1-1
abundance: NA
d_gene: TRBD1

CDR3aa: CASSLTLAGGYNEQFF
CDR3nt: TGTGCCAGCAGCCTAACCCTAGCGGGAGGTTACAATGAGCAGTTCTTC
v_gene: TRBV4-2
j_gene: TRBJ2-1
abundance: NA
d_gene: TRBD2

CDR3aa: CASTEDSYGYTF
CDR3nt: TGTGCCAGCACCGAGGACAGCTATGGCTACACCTTC
v_gene: TRBV12-3/TRBV12-4
j_gene: TRBJ1-2
abundance: NA
d_gene: NA

CDR3aa: CASSLDGRSHEQYF
CDR3nt: TGTGCCAGCAGCTTAGACGGCAGGTCGCACGAGCAGTACTTC
v_gene: TRBV11-2
j_gene: TRBJ2-7
abundance: NA
d_gene: NA

CDR3aa: CASSVDGGTYNEQFF
CDR3nt: TGTGCCAGCAGCGTAGATGGCGGTACCTACAATGAGCAGTTCTTC
v_gene: TRBV9
j_gene: TRBJ2-1
abundance: NA
d_gene: NA

CDR3aa: CASQTRENAYNEQFF
CDR3nt: TGTGCCAGCCAAACTAGGGAGAACGCCTACAATGAGCAGTTCTTC
v_gene: TRBV6-5
j_gene: TRBJ2-1
abundance: NA
d_gene: NA

CDR3aa: CASSSPGRGNTEAFF
CDR3nt: TGTGCCAGCAGTTCCCCGGGCAGGGGGAACACTGAAGCTTTCTTT
v_gene: TRBV6-5
j_gene: TRBJ1-1
abundance: NA
d_gene: NA

CDR3aa: CASSALGGQQGDGAKNIQYF
CDR3nt: TGTGCCAGTAGTGCCCTGGGGGGTCAGCAGGGCGATGGAGCCAAAAACATTCAGTACTTC
v_gene: TRBV19
j_gene: TRBJ2-4
abundance: NA
d_gene: NA

CDR3aa: CASSDFYEQYF
CDR3nt: TGTGCCAGCAGTGACTTCTACGAGCAGTACTTC
v_gene: TRBV12-3/TRBV12-4
j_gene: TRBJ2-7
abundance: NA
d_gene: NA

CDR3aa: CASSQTSGRAYEQYF
CDR3nt: TGTGCCAGCTCGCAGACTAGCGGGAGGGCCTACGAGCAGTACTTC
v_gene: TRBV18
j_gene: TRBJ2-7
abundance: NA
d_gene: TRBD2